The following is a T cell receptor (beta chain) sequence with its context. Here immunoSEQ multiplex PCR was the method, and the copy in TCRdb shows in-frame clones only, minus some. The data hold 56,000 or so clones, with approximately 92% observed a single time. Germline CDR1 SGHAT, CDR2 FQNNGV. CDR3 length: 14 amino acids. V was pared by 5 bases and J by 3 bases, with 4 bases of the junction left unmatched. The sample belongs to a study of T cell changes during pregnancy in multiple sclerosis. This material consisted of CD4+ T cells from peripheral blood mononuclear cells, taken in the third trimester of pregnancy. The genes are TRBV11-2 and TRBJ2-7; 10 bases line up with TRBD1. This receptor was taken from a female donor with multiple sclerosis, enrolled in a pregnancy study. For the CDR3, the DNA is TGTGCCAGCAGCACCGGACAGGGGGTCTACGAGCAGTACTTC. Protein product: CASSTGQGVYEQYF.